This passage covers 2 T cell receptor beta chains from one sample sequenced in a study of T cell responses to AZD1222 COVID-19 vaccine. The protocol was immunoSEQ multiplex PCR, while the TCRdb copy is restricted to in-frame clones and leaves out a portion. The sample consists of approximately 92,000 clones, 85% to 90% of them appearing once. Sequenced here: peripheral blood, sampled on day 0 of AZD1222 vaccination. The receptors come from an adult in good health.

The chain combines TRBV2 with TRBJ2-7, with TRBD1 identical over 10 bases. Germline-derived CDR1 and CDR2 are SNHLY and FYNNEI. CDR3 size: 13 residues. J lost 5 bases, V lost 6 bases, and 4 bases had no gene match. The CDR3 nucleotides are TGTGCCAGCAGGGGACAGGGGTGGGACGAGCAGTACTTC. This encodes CASRGQGWDEQYF.

This chain uses TRBV28 with TRBJ2-7, with D possibly being TRBD2 (6 bases). Trimming removed 1 base from V and 4 bases from J, with 14 bases in between. CDR1 is MDHEN and CDR2 is SYDVKM in the germline V gene. The CDR3 has 15 residues. The CDR3 DNA reads as TGTGCCAGCAGTTTATCGGGAGACAGACTTTACGAGCAGTACTTC. It is translated as CASSLSGDRLYEQYF.